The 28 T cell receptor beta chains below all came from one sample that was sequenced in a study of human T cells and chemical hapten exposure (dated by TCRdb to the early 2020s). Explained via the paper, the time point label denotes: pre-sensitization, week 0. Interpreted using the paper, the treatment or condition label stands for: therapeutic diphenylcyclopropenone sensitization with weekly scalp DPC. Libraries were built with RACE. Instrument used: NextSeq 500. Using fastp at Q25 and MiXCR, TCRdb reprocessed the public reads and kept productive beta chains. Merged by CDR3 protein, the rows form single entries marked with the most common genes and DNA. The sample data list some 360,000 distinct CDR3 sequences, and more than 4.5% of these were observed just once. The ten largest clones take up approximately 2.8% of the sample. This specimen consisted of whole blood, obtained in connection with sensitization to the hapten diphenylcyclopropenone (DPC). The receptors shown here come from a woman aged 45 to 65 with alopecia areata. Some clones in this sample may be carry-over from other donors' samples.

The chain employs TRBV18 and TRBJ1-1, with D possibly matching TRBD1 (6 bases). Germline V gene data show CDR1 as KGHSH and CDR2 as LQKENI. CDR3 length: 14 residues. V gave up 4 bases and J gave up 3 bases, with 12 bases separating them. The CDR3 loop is CASSRDTGDTEAFF. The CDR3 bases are TGTGCCAGCTCACGGGACACCGGGGACACTGAAGCTTTCTTT.

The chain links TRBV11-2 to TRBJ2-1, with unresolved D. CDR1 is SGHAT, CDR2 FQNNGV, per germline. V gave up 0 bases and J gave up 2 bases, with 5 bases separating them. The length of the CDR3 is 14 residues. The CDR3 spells CASSLDPTYNEQFF. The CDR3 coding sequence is TGTGCCAGCAGCTTAGACCCTACCTACAATGAGCAGTTCTTC.

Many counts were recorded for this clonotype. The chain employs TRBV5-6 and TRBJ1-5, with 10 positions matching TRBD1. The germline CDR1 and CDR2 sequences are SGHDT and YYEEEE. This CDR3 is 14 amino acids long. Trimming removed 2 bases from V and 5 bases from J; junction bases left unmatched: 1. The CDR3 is CASSFGQGDQPQHF. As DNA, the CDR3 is TGTGCCAGCAGCTTCGGACAGGGGGATCAGCCCCAGCATTTT.

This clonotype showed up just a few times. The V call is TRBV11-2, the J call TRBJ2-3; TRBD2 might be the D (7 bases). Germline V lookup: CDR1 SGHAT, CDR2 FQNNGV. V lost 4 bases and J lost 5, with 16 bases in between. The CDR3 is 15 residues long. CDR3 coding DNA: TGTGCCAGCAGCTCGTGGGGGGGCTCTGGAGATACGCAGTATTTT. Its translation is CASSSWGGSGDTQYF.

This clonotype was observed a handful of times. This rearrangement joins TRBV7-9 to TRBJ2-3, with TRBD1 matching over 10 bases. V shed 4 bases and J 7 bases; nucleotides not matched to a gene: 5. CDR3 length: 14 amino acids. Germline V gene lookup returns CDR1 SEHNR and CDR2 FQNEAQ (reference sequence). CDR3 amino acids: CASSSDRGLNTQYF. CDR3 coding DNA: TGTGCCAGCAGCTCCGACAGGGGGCTGAATACGCAGTATTTT.

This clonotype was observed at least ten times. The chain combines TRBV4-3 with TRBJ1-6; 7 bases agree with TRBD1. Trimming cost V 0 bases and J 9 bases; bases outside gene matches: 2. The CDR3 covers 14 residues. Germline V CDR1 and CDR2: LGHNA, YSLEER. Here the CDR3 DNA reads TGCGCCAGCAGCCAAGAGCCAGGGGGTTCACCCCTCCACTTT. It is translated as CASSQEPGGSPLHF.

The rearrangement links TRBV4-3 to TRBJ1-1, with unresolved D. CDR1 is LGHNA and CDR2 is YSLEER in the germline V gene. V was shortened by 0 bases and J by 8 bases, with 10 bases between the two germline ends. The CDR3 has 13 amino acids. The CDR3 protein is CASSQDLGVEAFF. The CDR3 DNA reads TGCGCCAGCAGCCAAGATCTCGGTGTCGAAGCTTTCTTT.

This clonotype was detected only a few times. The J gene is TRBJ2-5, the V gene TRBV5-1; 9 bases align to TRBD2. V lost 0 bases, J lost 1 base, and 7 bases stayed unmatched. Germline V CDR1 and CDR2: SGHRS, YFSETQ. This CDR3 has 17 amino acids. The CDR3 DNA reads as TGCGCCAGCAGCTTGGCGCCTAGCGGGGTCCCCCAAGAGACCCAGTACTTC. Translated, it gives CASSLAPSGVPQETQYF.

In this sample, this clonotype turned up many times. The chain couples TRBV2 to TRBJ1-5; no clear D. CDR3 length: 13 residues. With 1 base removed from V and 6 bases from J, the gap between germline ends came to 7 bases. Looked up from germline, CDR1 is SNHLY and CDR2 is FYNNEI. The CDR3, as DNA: TGTGCCAGCAGTGAAGAGGGAGGTCAGCCCCAGCATTTT. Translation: CASSEEGGQPQHF.

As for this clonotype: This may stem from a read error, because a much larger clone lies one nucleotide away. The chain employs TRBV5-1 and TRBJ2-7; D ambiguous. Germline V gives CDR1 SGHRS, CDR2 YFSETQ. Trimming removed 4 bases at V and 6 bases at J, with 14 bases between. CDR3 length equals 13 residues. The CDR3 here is CASSPDGFGEQYF. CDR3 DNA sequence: TGCGCCAGCAGCCCGGACGGGTTCGGCGAGCAGTACTTC.

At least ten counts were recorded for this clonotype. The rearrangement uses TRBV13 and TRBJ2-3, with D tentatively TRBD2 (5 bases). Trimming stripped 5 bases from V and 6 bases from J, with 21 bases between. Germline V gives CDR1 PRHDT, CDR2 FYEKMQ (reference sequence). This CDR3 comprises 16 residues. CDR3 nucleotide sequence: TGTGCCAGCAGCCCACCCCCCCCGGACTCCCGGGATACGCAGTATTTT. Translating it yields CASSPPPPDSRDTQYF.

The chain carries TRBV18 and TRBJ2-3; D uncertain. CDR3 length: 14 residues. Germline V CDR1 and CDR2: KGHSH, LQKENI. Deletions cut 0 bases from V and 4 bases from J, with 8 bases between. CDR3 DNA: TGTGCCAGCTCACCACCTATCGGCGCAGATACGCAGTATTTT. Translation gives CASSPPIGADTQYF.

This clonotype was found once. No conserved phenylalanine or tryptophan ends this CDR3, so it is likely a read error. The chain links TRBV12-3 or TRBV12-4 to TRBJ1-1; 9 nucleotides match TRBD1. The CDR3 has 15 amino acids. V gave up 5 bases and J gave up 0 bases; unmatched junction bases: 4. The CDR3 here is CASSPGTGMNTEAFL. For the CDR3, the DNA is TGTGCCAGCAGTCCAGGGACAGGGATGAACACTGAAGCTTTCCTT.

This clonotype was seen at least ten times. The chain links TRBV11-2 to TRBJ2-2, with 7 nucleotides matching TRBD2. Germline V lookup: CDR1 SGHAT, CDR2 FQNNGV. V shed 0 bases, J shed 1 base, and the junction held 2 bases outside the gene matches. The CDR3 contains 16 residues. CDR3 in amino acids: CASSLDLAVNTGELFF. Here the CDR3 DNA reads TGTGCCAGCAGCTTAGACCTAGCGGTGAACACCGGGGAGCTGTTTTTT. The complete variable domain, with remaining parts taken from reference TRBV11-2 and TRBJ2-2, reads EAGVAQSPRYKIIEKRQSVAFWCNPISGHATLYWYQQILGQGPKLLIQFQNNGVVDDSQLPKDRFSAERLKGVDSTLKIQPAKLEDSAVYLCASSLDLAVNTGELFFGEGSRLTVL.

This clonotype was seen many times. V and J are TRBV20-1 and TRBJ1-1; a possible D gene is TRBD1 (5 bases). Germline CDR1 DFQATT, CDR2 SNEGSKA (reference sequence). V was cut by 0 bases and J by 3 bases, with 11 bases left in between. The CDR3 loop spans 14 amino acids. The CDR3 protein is CSAREDSWDTEAFF. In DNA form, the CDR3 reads TGCAGTGCTAGAGAAGACAGCTGGGACACTGAAGCTTTCTTT.

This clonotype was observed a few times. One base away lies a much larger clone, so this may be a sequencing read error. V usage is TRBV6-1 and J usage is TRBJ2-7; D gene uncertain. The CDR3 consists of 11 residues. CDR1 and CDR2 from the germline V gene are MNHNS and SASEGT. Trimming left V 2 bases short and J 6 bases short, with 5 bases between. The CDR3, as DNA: TGTGCCAGCAGTGAATGGGGCGAGCAGTACTTC. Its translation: CASSEWGEQYF.

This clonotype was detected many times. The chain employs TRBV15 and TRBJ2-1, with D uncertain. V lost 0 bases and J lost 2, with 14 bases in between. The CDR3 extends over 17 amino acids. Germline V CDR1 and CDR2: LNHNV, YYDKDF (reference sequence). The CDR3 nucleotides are TGTGCCACCAGCAGAGAACGTGGATCAGGAGCCTACAATGAGCAGTTCTTC. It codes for CATSRERGSGAYNEQFF.

Here the CDR3 reads CASSLLDAEAFF. For the CDR3, the DNA is TGTGCCAGCAGCTTGTTGGACGCTGAAGCTTTCTTT. The V call is TRBV5-4, the J call TRBJ1-1; D is undetermined. This CDR3 is built from 12 residues. Germline values: CDR1 SGHNT, CDR2 YYREEE (reference sequence). V was clipped by 1 base and J by 6 bases, with 7 bases between them.

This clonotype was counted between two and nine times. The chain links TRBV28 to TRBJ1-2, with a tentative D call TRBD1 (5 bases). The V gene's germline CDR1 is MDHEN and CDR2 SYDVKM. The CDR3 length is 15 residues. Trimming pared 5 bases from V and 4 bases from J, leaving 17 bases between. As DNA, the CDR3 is TGTGCCAGCAGTCTCGGGACCCAGCAGGGCTATGGCTACACCTTC. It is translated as CASSLGTQQGYGYTF.

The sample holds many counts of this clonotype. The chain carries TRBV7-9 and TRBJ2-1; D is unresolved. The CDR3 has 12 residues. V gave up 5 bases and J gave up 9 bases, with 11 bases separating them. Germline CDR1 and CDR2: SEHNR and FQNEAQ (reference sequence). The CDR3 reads CASSLNVGEQFF. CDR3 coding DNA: TGTGCCAGCAGCCTAAATGTCGGTGAGCAGTTCTTC.

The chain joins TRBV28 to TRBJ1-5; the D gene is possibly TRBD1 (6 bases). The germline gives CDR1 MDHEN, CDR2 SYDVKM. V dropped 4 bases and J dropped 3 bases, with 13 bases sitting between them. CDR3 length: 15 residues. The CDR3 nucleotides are TGTGCCAGCAGTTCTATACAGGGCTCCAATCAGCCCCAGCATTTT. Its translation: CASSSIQGSNQPQHF.

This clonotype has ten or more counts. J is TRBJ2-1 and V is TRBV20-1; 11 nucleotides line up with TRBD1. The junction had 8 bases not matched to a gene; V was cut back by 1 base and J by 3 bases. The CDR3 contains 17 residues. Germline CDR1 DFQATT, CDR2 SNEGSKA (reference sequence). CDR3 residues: CSARVTSGTGGYNEQFF. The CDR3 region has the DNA TGCAGTGCTAGAGTAACCTCCGGGACAGGGGGCTACAATGAGCAGTTCTTC.

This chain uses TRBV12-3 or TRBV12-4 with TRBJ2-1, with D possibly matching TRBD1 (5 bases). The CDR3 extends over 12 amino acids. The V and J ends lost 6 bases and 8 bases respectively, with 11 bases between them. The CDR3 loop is CASREQEHEQFF. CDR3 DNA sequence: TGTGCCAGCAGAGAACAGGAGCATGAGCAGTTCTTC.

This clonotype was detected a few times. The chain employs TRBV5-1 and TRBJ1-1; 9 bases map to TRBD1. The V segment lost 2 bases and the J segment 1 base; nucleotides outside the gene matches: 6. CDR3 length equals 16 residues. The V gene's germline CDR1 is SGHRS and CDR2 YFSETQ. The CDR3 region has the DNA TGCGCCAGCAGCTTTTCACAGGACAGGGGGAACACTGAAGCTTTCTTT. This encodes CASSFSQDRGNTEAFF. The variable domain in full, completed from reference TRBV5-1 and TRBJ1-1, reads KAGVTQTPRYLIKTRGQQVTLSCSPISGHRSVSWYQQTPGQGLQFLFEYFSETQRNKGNFPGRFSGRQFSNSRSEMNVSTLELGDSALYLCASSFSQDRGNTEAFFGQGTRLTVV.

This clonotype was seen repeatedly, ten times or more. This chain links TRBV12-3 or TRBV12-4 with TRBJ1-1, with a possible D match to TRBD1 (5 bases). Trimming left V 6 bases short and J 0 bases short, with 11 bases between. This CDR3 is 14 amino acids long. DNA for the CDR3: TGTGCCAGCAGACCGACAGTGATGAACACTGAAGCTTTCTTT. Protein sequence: CASRPTVMNTEAFF.

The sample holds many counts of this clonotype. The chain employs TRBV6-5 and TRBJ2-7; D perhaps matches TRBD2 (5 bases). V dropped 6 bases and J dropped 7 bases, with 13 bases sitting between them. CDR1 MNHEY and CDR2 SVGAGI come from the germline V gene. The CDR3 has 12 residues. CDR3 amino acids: CASSPLAGEQYF. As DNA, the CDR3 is TGTGCCAGCAGCCCCCTAGCTGGGGAGCAGTACTTC.

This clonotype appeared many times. This CDR3 reads CSVAGTGGYEQFF. The CDR3 region has the DNA TGCAGCGTCGCCGGGACAGGGGGCTATGAGCAGTTCTTC. This chain uses TRBV29-1 with TRBJ2-1; 12 bases are a match to TRBD1. The CDR3 totals 13 residues. Germline assignment: CDR1 SQVTM and CDR2 ANQGSEA. V gave up 6 bases and J gave up 8 bases; unmatched junction bases: 5.

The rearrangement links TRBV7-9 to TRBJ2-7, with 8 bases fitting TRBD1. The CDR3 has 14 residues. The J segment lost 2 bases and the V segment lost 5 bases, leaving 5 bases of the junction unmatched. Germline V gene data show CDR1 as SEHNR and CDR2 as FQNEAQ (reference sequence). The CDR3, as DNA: TGTGCCAGCAGCCCCGGGGACAGGACCTACGAGCAGTACTTC. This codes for CASSPGDRTYEQYF. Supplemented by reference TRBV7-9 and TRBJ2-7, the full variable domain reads DTGVSQNPRHKITKRGQNVTFRCDPISEHNRLYWYRQTLGQGPEFLTYFQNEAQLEKSRLLSDRFSAERPKGSFSTLEIQRTEQGDSAMYLCASSPGDRTYEQYFGPGTRLTVT.